This TCR beta chain emerged from a study of T-cell reconstitution after alpha-beta-depleted transplantation in children. Using unique molecular identifiers, the investigators prepared the TCRbeta library. TCRdb ran MiXCR on the PCR reads and lists one entry per CDR3 protein. This sample has about 460,000 distinct CDR3 sequences; around 12% occur once, and the top ten carry about 5.4%. The CDR3 totals 13 residues. V gave up 5 bases and J gave up 5 bases, with 15 bases separating them. CDR1 and CDR2 from the germline V gene are SQVTM and ANQGSEA. The source of this sequence is a human donor who donated a stem cell graft to a child with combined immunodeficiency. The chain is built from TRBV29-1 and TRBJ2-5; D not certain. The sequencing here drew on PBMCs from the stem cell graft donor, taken from the stem cell graft. CDR3 in DNA: TGCAGCGTTTCGACACTAAACGGGGAGACCCAGTACTTC. This codes for CSVSTLNGETQYF.